This T cell receptor beta chain was found in a study of blood T cells in healthy people across ages. General observations from the study: TCR beta diversity tracked closely with naive T cell percentage. Fewer expanded clones and more diversity marked long-lived versus aged donors.

With regard to this clonotype: Its target is unknown. At one end, the junction sequence differs from germline, possibly due to a read error.

This CDR3 comprises 16 residues. CDR1 is LGHNA and CDR2 is YSLEER in the germline V gene. For the second PCR, which ran for about 6 to 11 cycles, a sample-barcoded 5' primer and a J-beta primer mix were used. TCRdb used MiXCR to reprocess the 5' RACE reads, holding one entry per CDR3 protein. The data contain around 1,600,000 distinct CDR3 sequences, roughly two fifths of them singletons. The chain carries TRBV4-3 and TRBJ2-1; a weak D match, TRBD1 (5 bases). The receptor was isolated from a woman aged 18-35 years in good health. Material for sequencing was blood. The CDR3 DNA sequence: TGCGCCAGCAACCAAGGGGCTAGTCGGTCCTACAATGAGCAGTTCTTC. Translation gives CASNQGASRSYNEQFF.